This T cell receptor beta chain was identified during a study of OX40 agonist ivuxolimab in advanced cancers. This CDR3 has 13 residues. Trimming took off 7 bases at V and 6 bases at J, with 15 bases between the two ends. Germline V gene sequence: CDR1 MDHEN, CDR2 SYDVKM. This clone occurred a few times. Repertoires were generated with immunoSEQ multiplex PCR, while TCRdb's copy carries only in-frame clones and drops some. This table holds 50,000 to 65,000 clones, around 89% found once. Specimen: CD4+ or CD8+ T cells sorted from blood, collected in a trial of the OX40 agonist ivuxolimab. The clonotype originates from an adult with an advanced solid tumor such as melanoma, head and neck, liver or kidney cancer. V and J are TRBV28 and TRBJ1-1, with D unresolved. The CDR3 nucleotides read TGTGCCAGCACCCCCCGGACGGGTGCTGAAGCTTTCTTT. Its translation: CASTPRTGAEAFF.